This T cell receptor (beta chain) was identified during a study of T cell responses to AZD1222 COVID-19 vaccine. Comments on this clone: The target antigen is unknown.

Regarding the study as a whole: Among AZD1222 vaccinees, only six or seven were seropositive at baseline.

Produced via immunoSEQ multiplex PCR; TCRdb's table is partial and in-frame only. The table shows fewer than 120,000 clones, with around nine tenths occurring only once. Germline V gene lookup returns CDR1 SGHRS and CDR2 YFSETQ. This CDR3 spans 13 amino acids. Trimming took 4 bases from V and 4 from J, leaving 11 bases between them. The chain joins TRBV5-1 to TRBJ1-2; D is unclear. The sample consisted of peripheral blood, taken 28 days after the second AZD1222 dose. This receptor was identified in an adult who received the AZD1222 COVID-19 vaccine. The CDR3 bases are TGCGCCAGCAGCGGCCCCAACCCCTATGGCTACACCTTC. This sequence encodes CASSGPNPYGYTF.